This T cell receptor (beta chain) was retrieved from a study of shared clonotypes between healthy human individuals. Assay: immunoSEQ multiplex PCR; the TCRdb copy retains only in-frame clones and omits some. In the table there are 2 million to 2.5 million clones, about 95% of which are singletons. Note on this clone: Other DNA sequences within the sample encode an identical CDR3.

Naivety among CD8 cells was defined by CD45RO negativity and positive CCR7 selection, thereby excluding terminally differentiated effector memory CD45RA+ cells. CDR1 is MNHEY and CDR2 is SMNVEV in the germline V gene (reference sequence). Trimming left V 2 bases short and J 4 bases short, with 6 bases between. The CDR3 length is 13 residues. V and J are TRBV27 and TRBJ2-1; D gene unclear. This receptor was identified in a man between 18 and 35 years old in good health. The sample was naive CD8+ T cells sorted from blood. The CDR3 loop reads CASSLGVYNEQFF. CDR3 coding DNA: TGTGCCAGCAGTTTAGGGGTGTACAATGAGCAGTTCTTC.